Sequencing of this T cell receptor beta chain was carried out in a study of identical twins. Study-wide results and limits: Modelling underestimated the level of out-of-frame TCR alpha sharing observed in monozygotic twins. Conclusions rested on cross-sectional statistics rather than following the same donors.

This CDR3 contains 16 residues. The V gene lost 5 bases and the J gene lost 2 bases, with 17 bases spanning the gap. The V gene's germline CDR1 is SGHAT and CDR2 FQNNGV. Comment on this clonotype: Its antigen is as yet unknown.

TCRdb called the 5' RACE reads again in MiXCR, with one record for every CDR3 protein. The sample shows around 490,000 distinct CDR3 sequences, roughly an eighth of them seen only once. These data were likewise used in another study, on yellow fever vaccine responses in identical twins.

Sequenced input: CD4+ T cells sorted from blood. This clonotype was sampled from a woman aged 18-29 years in good health. The chain links TRBV11-2 to TRBJ2-3, with TRBD2 as a possible D gene (5 bases). CDR3 loop: CASSQTGRGSTDTQYF. CDR3 DNA: TGTGCCAGCAGCCAGACCGGACGGGGATCCACAGATACGCAGTATTTT.